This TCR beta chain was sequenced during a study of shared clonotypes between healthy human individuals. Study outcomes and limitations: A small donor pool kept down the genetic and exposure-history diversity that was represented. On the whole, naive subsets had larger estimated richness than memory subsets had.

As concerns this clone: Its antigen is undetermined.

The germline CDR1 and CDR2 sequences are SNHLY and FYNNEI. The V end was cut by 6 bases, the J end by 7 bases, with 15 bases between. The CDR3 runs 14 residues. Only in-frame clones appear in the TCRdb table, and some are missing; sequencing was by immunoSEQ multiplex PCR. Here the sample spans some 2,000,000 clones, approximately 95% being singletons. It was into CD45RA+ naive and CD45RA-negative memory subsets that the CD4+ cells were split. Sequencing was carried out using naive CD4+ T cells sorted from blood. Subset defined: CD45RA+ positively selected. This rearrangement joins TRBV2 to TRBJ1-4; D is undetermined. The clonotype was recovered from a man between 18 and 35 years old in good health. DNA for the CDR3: TGTGCCAGCAGCCCCTTGATGCTTCCTGAAAAACTGTTTTTT. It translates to CASSPLMLPEKLFF.